This TCR beta chain was documented in a study of T cell responses to AZD1222 COVID-19 vaccine. Profiled with immunoSEQ multiplex PCR; TCRdb holds only in-frame clones, not every one. This table has roughly 100,000 clones, more than 90% appearing once. To note about this clone: What it recognizes is unknown.

The CDR3 contains 13 residues. The ends lost 2 bases at V and 14 bases at J; junction bases unmatched: 8. From germline, CDR1 is SGHDN and CDR2 FVKESK. Study outcomes and limitations: In the spike-specific TCR repertoire, nearly half reportedly target unmutated variant regions. It should be noted that donors were predominantly white British and more often female, and clonal diversity was possibly underestimated.

This TCR was sampled from an adult in good health. This chain links TRBV14 with TRBJ2-2, with 7 bases matching TRBD1. This specimen consisted of peripheral blood, obtained on day 0 of AZD1222 vaccination. This chain's CDR3 is CASSQIYRGGLFF. In DNA, the CDR3 is TGTGCCAGCAGCCAAATCTACAGGGGTGGTCTGTTTTTT. The full variable domain, completed using reference TRBV14 and TRBJ2-2, is EAGVTQFPSHSVIEKGQTVTLRCDPISGHDNLYWYRRVMGKEIKFLLHFVKESKQDESGMPNNRFLAERTGGTYSTLKVQPAELEDSGVYFCASSQIYRGGLFFGEGSRLTVL.